A single sample is the source of the 25 T cell receptor beta chains below, sequenced in a study of T-cell memory formation after mild COVID-19. TCRdb redid the calling of the 5' RACE reads with MiXCR, one entry per CDR3 protein. The sample contains 84,000 or so distinct CDR3 sequences, about 14% of which appear only once. What was sequenced was PBMCs or a T cell subset sorted from them (not recorded which). These receptors were collected from an adult woman who had mild COVID-19 (a few samples of this study predate the infection). Cell type and time point are not known.

The chain combines TRBV4-1 with TRBJ2-1; 10 bases line up with TRBD1. V shed 4 bases and J 5 bases; nucleotides not matched to a gene: 2. In germline, CDR1 is MGHRA, CDR2 YSYEKL. The CDR3 loop spans 14 amino acids. The CDR3 sequence is CASSLGTGDNEQFF. The CDR3, as DNA: TGCGCCAGCAGCCTGGGGACAGGGGACAATGAGCAGTTCTTC.

The chain uses TRBV7-9 and TRBJ2-7; TRBD2 is a possible D gene (6 bases). CDR1 and CDR2 (germline): SEHNR, FQNEAQ (reference sequence). The V gene lost 5 bases and the J gene lost 1 base, with 15 bases spanning the gap. The CDR3 extends over 15 amino acids. The CDR3 DNA is TGTGCCAGCAGCCCCCCGGCGGGGCTATCCTACGAGCAGTACTTC. This sequence encodes CASSPPAGLSYEQYF.

The rearrangement joins TRBV7-8 to TRBJ1-4; the D gene is possibly TRBD1 (5 bases). CDR1 and CDR2 from the germline V gene are SGHVS and FQNEAQ. V lost 4 bases to trimming and J lost 0 bases, with 18 bases between them. The CDR3 is made up of 18 amino acids. The CDR3 sequence: CASSWGTPSTATNEKLFF. The CDR3 DNA is TGTGCCAGCAGCTGGGGGACCCCTTCAACGGCAACTAATGAAAAACTGTTTTTT.

This clonotype has only a few counts. The chain employs TRBV15 and TRBJ1-5; D might be TRBD1 (6 bases). Germline lookup yields CDR1 LNHNV and CDR2 YYDKDF (reference sequence). The CDR3 has 14 amino acids. V lost 5 bases and J lost 0, with 8 bases in between. Written as DNA, the CDR3 is TGTGCCACCAGCCCGGACAGTAGCAATCAGCCCCAGCATTTT. Its protein is CATSPDSSNQPQHF.

The rearrangement uses TRBV6-5 and TRBJ2-1; unclear D gene. With 5 bases removed from V and 4 bases from J, the gap between germline ends came to 12 bases. This CDR3 spans 14 amino acids. The germline V gene has CDR1 MNHEY and CDR2 SVGAGI. This CDR3 is CASSLTARYNEQFF. Written as DNA, the CDR3 is TGTGCCAGCAGTCTCACGGCACGTTACAATGAGCAGTTCTTC.

This clonotype came up a few times. The CDR3 sequence: CASSFGGRSTDTQYF. CDR3 coding DNA: TGTGCCAGCAGTTTCGGAGGAAGGAGCACAGATACGCAGTATTTT. The chain carries TRBV6-5 and TRBJ2-3; possible D gene TRBD2, 5 bases. The CDR3 extends over 15 amino acids. The germline CDR1 and CDR2 sequences are MNHEY and SVGAGI. The V end was cut by 4 bases, the J end by 0 bases, with 11 bases between.

This chain joins TRBV12-3 or TRBV12-4 and TRBJ2-1, with 8 bases aligning to TRBD2. The V gene end was trimmed by 5 bases and the J gene end by 2 bases; junction bases not matched to a gene: 8. The CDR3 totals 16 residues. CDR3 region: CASSGVVAGPYNEQFF. In DNA, the CDR3 is TGTGCCAGCAGTGGGGTTGTAGCGGGACCCTACAATGAGCAGTTCTTC.

The chain joins TRBV5-1 to TRBJ1-1, with D possibly matching TRBD1 (6 bases). The germline V gene encodes CDR1 SGHRS and CDR2 YFSETQ. V was shortened by 1 base and J by 6 bases, with 13 bases between the two germline ends. CDR3 length: 14 residues. The CDR3 sequence is CASSLLQGLPEAFF. CDR3 nucleotides: TGCGCCAGCAGCTTGTTACAGGGTTTGCCTGAAGCTTTCTTT.

This clonotype has only a few counts. V gene TRBV24-1 combines with J gene TRBJ1-5; D perhaps matches TRBD1 (5 bases). This CDR3 contains 15 residues. Trimming took off 9 bases at V and 1 base at J, with 15 bases between the two ends. The germline gives CDR1 KGHDR, CDR2 SFDVKD. The CDR3 here is CATASGTTSNQPQHF. DNA for the CDR3: TGTGCCACCGCCTCGGGGACTACGAGCAATCAGCCCCAGCATTTT.

V and J are TRBV9 and TRBJ1-1; D gene ambiguous. This CDR3 has 12 residues. Germline-derived CDR1 and CDR2 are SGDLS and YYNGEE. Between the trimmed V and J ends, which lost 3 bases and 0 bases, there was a span of 3 bases. The DNA of the CDR3 is TGTGCCAGCAGCGCCATGAACACTGAAGCTTTCTTT. This gives the protein CASSAMNTEAFF. Looking up the rest from reference TRBV9 and TRBJ1-1 gives the full variable domain: DSGVTQTPKHLITATGQRVTLRCSPRSGDLSVYWYQQSLDQGLQFLIQYYNGEERAKGNILERFSAQQFPDLHSELNLSSLELGDSALYFCASSAMNTEAFFGQGTRLTVV.

This chain links TRBV7-3 with TRBJ2-1; TRBD2 aligns across 8 bases. CDR3 size: 13 residues. V was clipped by 4 bases and J by 12 bases; unmatched bases: 8. CDR1 and CDR2 from the germline V gene are SGHTA and FQGTGA. The CDR3 region has the DNA TGTGCCAGCAGCTCACTAGCGGTAGGTGCGCAGTTCTTC. Translating it yields CASSSLAVGAQFF.

V and J are TRBV7-2 and TRBJ1-1; possible D gene TRBD1, 5 bases. The V end was cut by 5 bases, the J end by 11 bases, with 18 bases between. This CDR3 is 13 amino acids long. The germline gives CDR1 SGHTA, CDR2 FQGNSA. Here the CDR3 DNA reads TGTGCCAGCAGCGAGGGGATCGCCTTCTGGGCTTTCTTT. Protein: CASSEGIAFWAFF.

The chain is built from TRBV7-9 and TRBJ2-3; 8 bases map to TRBD1. Germline CDR1 reads SEHNR; CDR2 reads FQNEAQ (reference sequence). The CDR3 length is 16 residues. V gave up 2 bases and J gave up 2 bases; unmatched junction bases: 6. CDR3: CASSLRTGTLTDTQYF. The DNA for the CDR3 is TGTGCCAGCAGCTTAAGGACAGGGACACTCACAGATACGCAGTATTTT.

V and J are TRBV7-2 and TRBJ2-7, with D tentatively TRBD2 (5 bases). This CDR3 has 15 amino acids. CDR1 and CDR2 (germline): SGHTA, FQGNSA. V gave up 5 bases and J gave up 0 bases, with 14 bases separating them. The DNA for the CDR3 is TGTGCCAGCAGCCCTGAGGGTTTGATCTCCTACGAGCAGTACTTC. Amino acid sequence: CASSPEGLISYEQYF.

The rearrangement joins TRBV28 to TRBJ2-7; TRBD1 matches 8 bases. V shed 5 bases, J shed 1 base, and the junction held 7 bases outside the gene matches. The CDR3 sequence is 15 residues long. CDR1 is MDHEN, CDR2 SYDVKM, per germline. CDR3: CASSPSGQGSYEQYF. CDR3 DNA: TGTGCCAGCAGTCCCAGCGGACAGGGATCCTACGAGCAGTACTTC.

Only a few counts were recorded for this clonotype. The V gene is TRBV12-3 or TRBV12-4, the J gene TRBJ1-1; D possibly corresponds to TRBD1 (6 bases). This CDR3 spans 12 amino acids. V was pared by 8 bases and J by 6 bases, with 13 bases between. Written as DNA, the CDR3 is TGTGCCAGCTGTCAGGGGTGGGCTGAAGCTTTCTTT. Translating gives CASCQGWAEAFF.

This chain links TRBV12-3 or TRBV12-4 with TRBJ2-7; TRBD2 agrees at 11 bases. The V gene end was trimmed by 6 bases and the J gene end by 4 bases; junction bases not matched to a gene: 5. This CDR3 is built from 14 residues. This chain's CDR3 is CASSPGTSGYEQYF. DNA of the CDR3: TGTGCCAGCAGCCCCGGGACTAGCGGATACGAGCAGTACTTC.

This chain joins TRBV27 and TRBJ2-1, with 9 nucleotides matching TRBD1. CDR3 length: 14 amino acids. Germline V CDR1 and CDR2: MNHEY, SMNVEV (reference sequence). V trimming: 7 bases; J trimming: 4 bases; junction bases outside the gene matches: 5. CDR3 in amino acids: CASTTGTGYNEQFF. CDR3 nucleotides: TGTGCCAGCACAACCGGGACAGGGTACAATGAGCAGTTCTTC.

This clonotype was observed a few times. The chain is built from TRBV7-9 and TRBJ2-7, with 9 bases that match TRBD1. The CDR3 loop spans 17 amino acids. Trimming removed 5 bases from V and 5 bases from J; junction bases left unmatched: 16. The germline V gene has CDR1 SEHNR and CDR2 FQNEAQ (reference sequence). This CDR3 is CASSVQGALSPVNEQYF. CDR3 DNA: TGTGCCAGCAGCGTACAGGGGGCCCTCTCCCCGGTGAACGAGCAGTACTTC.

The genes are TRBV9 and TRBJ2-7; D gene uncertain. Germline V gene sequence: CDR1 SGDLS, CDR2 YYNGEE. Trimming took off 0 bases at V and 2 bases at J, with 12 bases between the two ends. The CDR3 length is 15 residues. CDR3: CASSVGTVAAYEQYF. DNA of the CDR3: TGTGCCAGCAGCGTAGGAACGGTAGCCGCCTACGAGCAGTACTTC.

V and J are TRBV7-8 and TRBJ2-2; D perhaps matches TRBD1 (6 bases). CDR1 SGHVS and CDR2 FQNEAQ come from the germline V gene. Trimming cost V 6 bases and J 7 bases, with 18 bases left between them. The CDR3 extends over 15 amino acids. The DNA for the CDR3 is TGTGCCAGCAGACGCGCTCAGGGGTTAGGCGGGGAGCTGTTTTTT. Translated, it gives CASRRAQGLGGELFF.

This clonotype has just one count. This chain uses TRBV27 with TRBJ2-7; D unresolved. CDR1 and CDR2 from the germline V gene are MNHEY and SMNVEV (reference sequence). The CDR3 has 15 amino acids. V was pared by 2 bases and J by 4 bases, with 15 bases between. CDR3 sequence: CASSLRTGQIYEQYF. The CDR3 nucleotides read TGTGCCAGCAGTTTACGTACTGGGCAAATTTACGAGCAGTACTTC.

This chain connects TRBV7-9 to TRBJ2-1; no clear D. Trimming removed 2 bases from V and 5 bases from J, with 13 bases in between. There are 15 residues in the CDR3. Germline CDR1 reads SEHNR; CDR2 reads FQNEAQ (reference sequence). The CDR3 nucleotides are TGTGCCAGCAGCTTAACCGAACAGATAAACAATGAGCAGTTCTTC. Translation: CASSLTEQINNEQFF.

This clonotype was seen a handful of times. The V and J genes are TRBV24-1 and TRBJ1-2; 7 bases agree with TRBD1. Germline-derived CDR1 and CDR2 are KGHDR and SFDVKD. This CDR3 region has 15 residues. Trimming took 3 bases from V and 2 from J; bases not matched to a gene: 5. CDR3 in amino acids: CATSDDGQANYGYTF. As DNA, the CDR3 is TGTGCCACCAGTGATGACGGACAGGCGAACTATGGCTACACCTTC.

The chain links TRBV15 to TRBJ2-2, with D perhaps TRBD1 or TRBD2 (5 bases each). V gave up 3 bases and J gave up 4 bases, with 15 bases separating them. The CDR3 length is 16 residues. CDR1 is LNHNV and CDR2 is YYDKDF in the germline V gene (reference sequence). DNA of the CDR3: TGTGCCACCAGCAGTTACCGGGACCAAACCACCGGGGAGCTGTTTTTT. Amino acids: CATSSYRDQTTGELFF.